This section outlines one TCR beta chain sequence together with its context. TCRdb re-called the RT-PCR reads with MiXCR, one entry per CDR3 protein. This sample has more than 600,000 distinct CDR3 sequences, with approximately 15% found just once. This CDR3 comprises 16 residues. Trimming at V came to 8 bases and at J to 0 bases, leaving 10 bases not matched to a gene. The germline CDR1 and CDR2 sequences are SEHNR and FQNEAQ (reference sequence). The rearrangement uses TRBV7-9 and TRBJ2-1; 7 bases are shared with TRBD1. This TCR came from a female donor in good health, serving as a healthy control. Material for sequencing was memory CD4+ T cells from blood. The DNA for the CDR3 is TGTGCCAGCGGATTGGGCAGGGGGAGCTCCTACAATGAGCAGTTCTTC. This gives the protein CASGLGRGSSYNEQFF.